This is a list of T cell receptor beta chains from one sample in a study of identical twins. MiXCR, applied by TCRdb to the 5' RACE reads, yields one record per CDR3 protein. This repertoire shows fewer than 350,000 distinct CDR3 sequences, approximately 8% found once; its top ten account for less than 2.5%. The data also belong to a second study, concerning yellow fever vaccine responses in identical twins.

Sequencing was done on a sample of memory (CD45RO+) T cells sorted from blood. Receptor source: a woman under 30 in good health. CDR3s include the opening cysteine and the closing phenylalanine or tryptophan. Each record gives: J gene, clone size, V gene, CDR3 protein. The size field is filled for only some rows; it gives once, few, many or a size class.

J: TRBJ1-1; size: many; V: TRBV10-2; CDR3: CASSGTSDTEAFF
J: TRBJ2-5; size: few; V: TRBV5-6; CDR3: CASSLAEGVETQYF
J: TRBJ2-7; size: many; V: TRBV5-5; CDR3: CASSGRAGSTYEQYF
J: TRBJ2-5; size: NA; V: TRBV4-2; CDR3: CASSQERLAGVWQETQYF
J: TRBJ2-7; size: NA; V: TRBV5-6; CDR3: CASSPRRSSYEQYF
J: TRBJ2-5; size: few; V: TRBV27; CDR3: CASSPESLLAGGLETQYF
J: TRBJ2-1; size: NA; V: TRBV2; CDR3: CASEDQYNEQFF
J: TRBJ1-6; size: few; V: TRBV6-5; CDR3: CASSSRPLSLDSPLHF
J: TRBJ2-3; size: many; V: TRBV6-6; CDR3: CASSSTLYTQYF
J: TRBJ2-1; size: many; V: TRBV12-3/TRBV12-4; CDR3: CASSSRGSSYNEQFF
J: TRBJ2-1; size: many; V: TRBV14; CDR3: CASMVGSSYNEQFF
J: TRBJ2-4; size: NA; V: TRBV29-1; CDR3: CSVERANIQYF
J: TRBJ2-1; size: NA; V: TRBV9; CDR3: CASTERELAYNEQFF
J: TRBJ2-5; size: few; V: TRBV20-1; CDR3: CSARQANQETQYF
J: TRBJ1-1; size: NA; V: TRBV12-3/TRBV12-4; CDR3: CASSLAPLGGGEAFF
J: TRBJ1-2; size: many; V: TRBV14; CDR3: CASSLYGDGYTF
J: TRBJ2-1; size: many; V: TRBV6-4; CDR3: CASSREPNNEQFF
J: TRBJ1-1; size: NA; V: TRBV21-1; CDR3: CASSKMRLDREAFF
J: TRBJ1-6; size: few; V: TRBV10-2; CDR3: CASSDSNSPLHF
J: TRBJ2-7; size: many; V: TRBV10-3; CDR3: CAARKAGGGYEQYF
J: TRBJ2-6; size: NA; V: TRBV5-5; CDR3: CASSLEVSGNGANVLTF
J: TRBJ2-1; size: many; V: TRBV6-1; CDR3: CASSEPSGSREQFF
J: TRBJ2-3; size: many; V: TRBV10-1; CDR3: CASSIDRVPNTQYF